This T cell receptor (beta chain) was identified in a study of blood T cell repertoires in COVID-19. Study-level background: The samples span acute and convalescent COVID-19 from the United States, Italy and Spain. The analysed material was cDNA or gDNA that came from T cells, B-cell-depleted T cells, or PBMCs.

The CDR3 is made up of 15 amino acids. V lost 2 bases, J lost 3 bases, and 11 bases lay in between. The germline gives CDR1 SGHTA, CDR2 FQGNSA. As handled by the study authors: The assay estimated nucleated cells by amplifying reference gene primers. Generated by immunoSEQ multiplex PCR, the TCRdb table keeps only in-frame clones and is missing some. Clonal size and the V and J genes are those of that table, whereas D and trimming came from the DNA. The table records 150,000 to 200,000 clones, roughly 81% of them present only once. Patients in Seattle were enrolled during active infection, then followed longitudinally. This clone turned up a few times.

The rearrangement links TRBV7-2 to TRBJ1-5; D is perhaps TRBD1 (5 bases). Sequenced input: peripheral blood. The sequence was obtained from a woman of 80 years or more with COVID-19, enrolled during active disease. Here the CDR3 DNA reads TGTGCCAGCAGCTTACTGGGGCAGATCAATCAGCCCCAGCATTTT. This encodes CASSLLGQINQPQHF.